This T cell receptor beta chain was identified in a study of cytomegalovirus exposure and HLA in healthy donors. Trimming removed 5 bases from V and 6 bases from J; junction bases left unmatched: 11. Germline assignment: CDR1 SNHLY and CDR2 FYNNEI. The CDR3 loop spans 15 amino acids. The PCR employed 60 Vbeta primers together with 13 Jbeta primers. The repertoire was sequenced with immunoSEQ multiplex PCR; TCRdb's copy has only in-frame clones and lacks some. The sample lists under 300,000 clones, about 93% occurring once. Sequencing was performed on PBMCs. This TCR was recovered from a girl aged 2 to 10 in good health and CMV-seronegative. The chain joins TRBV2 to TRBJ2-7; TRBD1 matches 9 bases. The CDR3 protein is CASSSGQGRLCEQYF. As DNA, the CDR3 is TGTGCCAGCAGTTCCGGACAGGGGCGATTGTGCGAGCAGTACTTC.